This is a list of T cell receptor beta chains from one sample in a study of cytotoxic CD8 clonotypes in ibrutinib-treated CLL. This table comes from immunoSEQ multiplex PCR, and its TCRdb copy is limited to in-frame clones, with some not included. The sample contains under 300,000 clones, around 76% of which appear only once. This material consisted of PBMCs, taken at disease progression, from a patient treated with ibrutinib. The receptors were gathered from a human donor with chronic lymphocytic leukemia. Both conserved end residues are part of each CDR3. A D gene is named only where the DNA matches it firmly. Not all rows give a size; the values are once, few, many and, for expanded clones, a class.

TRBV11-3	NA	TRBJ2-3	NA	CASSLGGGSTDTQYF	TGTGCCAGCAGCTTAGGGGGCGGGAGCACAGATACGCAGTATTTT
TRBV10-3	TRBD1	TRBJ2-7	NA	CATEGETGAEQYF	TGTGCCACCGAGGGGGAAACAGGGGCCGAGCAGTACTTC
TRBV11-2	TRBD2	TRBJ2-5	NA	CASSSPTSGTEETQYF	TGTGCCAGCAGCTCGCCGACTAGCGGGACTGAAGAGACCCAGTACTTC
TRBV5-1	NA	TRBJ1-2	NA	CASTTEAGSLSGYTF	TGCGCCAGCACCACTGAGGCAGGATCTCTATCTGGCTACACCTTC
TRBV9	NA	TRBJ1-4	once	CASSRPGVHEKLFF	TGTGCCAGCAGCAGACCAGGGGTTCACGAAAAACTGTTTTTT
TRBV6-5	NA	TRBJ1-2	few	CASSYNKNYGYTF	TGTGCCAGCAGTTACAACAAGAACTATGGCTACACCTTC
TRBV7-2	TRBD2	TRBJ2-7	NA	CASSLITPSGLAGYEQYF	TGTGCCAGCAGCTTGATTACCCCCTCCGGACTAGCGGGCTACGAGCAGTACTTC
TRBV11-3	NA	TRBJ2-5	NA	CASSLESPGLGGGETQYF	TGTGCCAGCAGCTTAGAATCCCCCGGACTAGGAGGGGGTGAGACCCAGTACTTC
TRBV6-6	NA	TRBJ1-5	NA	CASSYWPAGPQHF	TGTGCCAGCAGTTACTGGCCGGCGGGGCCCCAGCATTTT
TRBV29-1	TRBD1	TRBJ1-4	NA	CSVGYRGKPTNEKLFF	TGCAGCGTTGGGTACAGGGGGAAGCCAACTAATGAAAAACTGTTTTTT
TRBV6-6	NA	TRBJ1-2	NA	CASSSPWNYGYTF	TGTGCCAGCAGTTCCCCGTGGAACTATGGCTACACCTTC
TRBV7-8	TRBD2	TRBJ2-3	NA	CASSLLAERTDTQYF	TGTGCCAGCAGCCTTCTAGCGGAGAGAACAGATACGCAGTATTTT
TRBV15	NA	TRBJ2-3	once	CATSRVVDTQYF	TGTGCCACCAGCAGAGTGGTAGATACGCAGTATTTT
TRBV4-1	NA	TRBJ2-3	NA	CASSQVAGVTDTQYF	TGCGCCAGCAGCCAAGTCGCAGGAGTCACAGATACGCAGTATTTT
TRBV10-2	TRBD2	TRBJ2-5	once	CASTLLAEQETQYF	TGCGCCAGCACCCTACTAGCGGAACAAGAGACCCAGTACTTC
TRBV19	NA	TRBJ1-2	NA	CAGSRGNYGYTF	TGTGCCGGATCCCGAGGGAACTATGGCTACACCTTC
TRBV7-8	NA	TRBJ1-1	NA	CASSLGARGHTEAFF	TGTGCCAGCAGCTTAGGGGCCAGGGGTCACACTGAAGCTTTCTTT
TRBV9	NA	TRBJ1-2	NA	CASSGQGYGYTF	TGTGCCAGCTCCGGCCAGGGCTATGGCTACACCTTC
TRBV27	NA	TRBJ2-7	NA	CASSLGSTYEQYF	TGTGCCAGCAGTTTAGGGAGTACCTACGAGCAGTACTTC
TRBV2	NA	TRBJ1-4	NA	CASSDGEKLFF	TGTGCCAGCAGTGATGGCGAAAAACTGTTTTTT
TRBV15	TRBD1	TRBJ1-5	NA	CATSRYRGDSNQPQHF	TGTGCCACCAGCCGATACAGGGGGGATAGCAATCAGCCCCAGCATTTT
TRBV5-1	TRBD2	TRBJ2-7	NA	CASSLEVAGGPGQYF	TGCGCCAGCAGCTTGGAGGTAGCGGGAGGGCCGGGGCAGTACTTC
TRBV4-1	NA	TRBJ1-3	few	CASSQDRNTIYF	TGCGCCAGCAGCCAAGATCGAAACACCATATATTTT
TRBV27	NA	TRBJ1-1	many	CASSLSPTGFAFF	TGTGCCAGCAGTTTATCCCCTACAGGGTTCGCTTTCTTT
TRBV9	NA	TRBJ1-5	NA	CASSKGQSNQPQHF	TGTGCCAGCAGCAAAGGACAAAGCAATCAGCCCCAGCATTTT
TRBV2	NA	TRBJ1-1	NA	CASRAVRGGTEAFF	TGTGCCAGCAGGGCTGTGCGGGGGGGCACTGAAGCTTTCTTT
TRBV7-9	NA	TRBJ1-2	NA	CASSADRDTTINYGYTF	TGTGCCAGCAGCGCCGACAGAGATACCACTATCAACTATGGCTACACCTTC
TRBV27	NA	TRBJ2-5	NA	CASSRLGRPAETQYF	TGTGCCAGCAGTAGACTAGGAAGACCAGCGGAGACCCAGTACTTC
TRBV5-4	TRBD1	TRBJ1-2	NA	CASSLARTGGRYGYTF	TGTGCCAGCAGCTTGGCCCGGACAGGGGGCAGATATGGCTACACCTTC
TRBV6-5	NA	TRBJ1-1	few	CASRPGTLNTEAFF	TGTGCCAGCAGACCTGGGACGTTGAACACTGAAGCTTTCTTT
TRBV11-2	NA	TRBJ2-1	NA	CASSLGHYNEQFF	TGTGCCAGCAGCTTAGGCCACTACAATGAGCAGTTCTTC
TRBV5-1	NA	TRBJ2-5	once	CASSPVGVETQYF	TGCGCCAGCAGCCCCGTTGGTGTAGAGACCCAGTACTTC
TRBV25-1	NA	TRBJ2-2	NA	CASLGHHPPGELFF	TGTGCCAGCCTGGGACACCACCCACCCGGGGAGCTGTTTTTT
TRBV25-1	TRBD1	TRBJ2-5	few	CASSTGGTQYF	TGTGCCAGTTCGACAGGGGGGACCCAGTACTTC
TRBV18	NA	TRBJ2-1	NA	CASSPQGGQPSNEQFF	TGTGCCAGCTCACCACAGGGCGGACAGCCCTCCAATGAGCAGTTCTTC
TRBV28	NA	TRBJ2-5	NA	CASRRSQQETQYF	TGTGCCAGCAGGCGCAGTCAGCAAGAGACCCAGTACTTC
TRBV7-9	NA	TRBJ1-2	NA	CASSLALGGTHGYTF	TGTGCCAGCAGCTTAGCTCTGGGTGGAACCCATGGCTACACCTTC
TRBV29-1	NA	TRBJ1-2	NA	CSVVWGNYGYTF	TGCAGCGTTGTCTGGGGGAACTATGGCTACACCTTC
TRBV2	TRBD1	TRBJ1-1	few	CANHRGGMNTEAFF	TGTGCCAACCACAGGGGAGGAATGAACACTGAAGCTTTCTTT
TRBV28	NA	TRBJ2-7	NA	CASSLGHEQYF	TGTGCCAGCAGTCTTGGGCACGAGCAGTACTTC
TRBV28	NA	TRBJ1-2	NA	CASSFSGTAYGYTF	TGTGCCAGCAGTTTCTCCGGGACGGCTTATGGCTACACCTTC
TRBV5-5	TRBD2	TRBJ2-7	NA	CASSPRLLAGDREQYF	TGTGCCAGCAGCCCTCGTTTGCTAGCGGGAGATCGCGAGCAGTACTTC
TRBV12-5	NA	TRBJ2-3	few	CASGLPGPTGRGDTQYF	TGTGCTAGTGGTTTGCCGGGCCCGACAGGTCGGGGCGATACGCAGTATTTT
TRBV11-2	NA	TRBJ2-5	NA	CASTVPQETQYF	TGTGCCAGCACGGTCCCTCAAGAGACCCAGTACTTC
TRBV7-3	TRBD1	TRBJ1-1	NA	CASSPDRGYMNTEAFF	TGTGCCAGCAGCCCGGACAGGGGTTACATGAACACTGAAGCTTTCTTT
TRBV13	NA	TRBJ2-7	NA	CASSLAPWDEQYF	TGTGCCAGCAGCTTGGCCCCCTGGGACGAGCAGTACTTC
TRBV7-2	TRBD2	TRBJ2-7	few	CASSLRTGGPHEQYF	TGTGCCAGCAGCTTACGGACGGGGGGGCCCCACGAGCAGTACTTC
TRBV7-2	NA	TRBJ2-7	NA	CASSLIGAGEQYF	TGTGCCAGCAGCCTAATAGGGGCGGGTGAGCAGTACTTC
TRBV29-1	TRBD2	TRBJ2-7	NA	CSVEGRLAGTRVF	TGCAGCGTTGAAGGTCGACTAGCGGGCACGAGGGTTTTC
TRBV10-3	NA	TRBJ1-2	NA	CAISESPGHPYYGYTF	TGTGCCATCAGTGAGTCCCCGGGACATCCCTACTATGGCTACACCTTC
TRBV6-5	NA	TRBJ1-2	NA	CASSYSLVNYGYTF	TGTGCCAGCAGTTACTCGCTAGTCAACTATGGCTACACCTTC
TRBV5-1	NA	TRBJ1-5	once	CASSLGAGGMPQHF	TGCGCCAGCAGCTTGGGGGCAGGTGGAATGCCCCAGCATTTT
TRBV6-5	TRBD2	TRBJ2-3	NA	CASSSGRGTDTQYF	TGTGCCAGCAGCTCCGGGAGGGGCACAGATACGCAGTATTTT
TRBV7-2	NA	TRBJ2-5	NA	CASSPDIGTQYF	TGTGCCAGCAGCCCGGATATAGGGACCCAGTACTTC
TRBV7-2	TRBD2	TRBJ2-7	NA	CASSPRLASYEQYF	TGTGCCAGCAGCCCGAGACTAGCCTCCTACGAGCAGTACTTC
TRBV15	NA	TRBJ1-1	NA	CATSRDQGAFRTEAFF	TGTGCCACCAGCAGAGATCAAGGGGCTTTTAGGACTGAAGCTTTCTTT
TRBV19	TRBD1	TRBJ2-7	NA	CASSVLTGAYEQYF	TGTGCCAGTAGTGTGCTGACAGGGGCCTACGAGCAGTACTTC
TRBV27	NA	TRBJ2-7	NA	CASSLSHRGGDEQYF	TGTGCCAGCAGTTTATCCCACAGGGGGGGCGACGAGCAGTACTTC
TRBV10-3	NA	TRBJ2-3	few	CAIRIADTQYF	TGTGCCATCAGGATAGCAGATACGCAGTATTTT